The 13 T cell receptor beta chains presented below share a single source sample, sequenced in a study of regulatory T cells in long-lasting Graves disease. Time point defined: persistent/refractory GD, antithyroid drugs over 5 years with positive TRAb. RNA from PBMCs was the source of the TCR library. Sequencing libraries for TCR beta were prepared with iRepertoire HTBI primers and Arm-PCR of CDR3 regions. TCRdb processed the multiplex PCR reads anew with MiXCR; each CDR3 protein has one entry. Of under 500,000 distinct CDR3 sequences in the sample, about 20% were seen once. The source material was peripheral blood mononuclear cells (PBMCs), sampled when the disease was refractory, from a patient treated with antithyroid drugs. Every receptor here comes from a female donor with Graves disease.

This clonotype appeared a few times. V gene TRBV18 combines with J gene TRBJ1-1; D may be TRBD1 (5 bases). In germline, CDR1 is KGHSH, CDR2 LQKENI. V lost 5 bases and J 5 bases, leaving 18 bases between the germline ends. The length of the CDR3 is 15 residues. DNA for the CDR3: TGTGCCAGCTCAGGATTAACCCCCGAGGGGACTGAAGCTTTCTTT. Translation: CASSGLTPEGTEAFF.

J is TRBJ2-7 and V is TRBV19; 7 nucleotides match TRBD2. Germline CDR1 reads LNHDA; CDR2 reads SQIVND (reference sequence). J was trimmed by 2 bases and V by 10 bases; bases with no gene match: 14. The CDR3 has 15 amino acids. CDR3 residues: CATREVADWAYEQYF. The CDR3 DNA sequence: TGTGCCACTCGGGAGGTAGCGGATTGGGCCTACGAGCAGTACTTC.

The rearrangement uses TRBV3-1 and TRBJ2-2; maybe TRBD2 (7 bases). The V gene's germline CDR1 is LGHDT and CDR2 YNNKEL (reference sequence). V was shortened by 4 bases and J by 6 bases, with 15 bases between the two germline ends. The CDR3 sequence is 15 residues long. The CDR3 sequence: CASSPGTGGSGELFF. Written as DNA, the CDR3 is TGTGCCAGCAGCCCCGGGACGGGGGGCTCCGGGGAGCTGTTTTTT.

The chain links TRBV6-1 to TRBJ2-6, with D possibly matching TRBD1 (6 bases). The germline CDR1 and CDR2 sequences are MNHNS and SASEGT. Trimming stripped 6 bases from V and 5 bases from J, with 14 bases between. The CDR3 is 15 residues long. CDR3 in amino acids: CASSESRGWANVLTF. In DNA, the CDR3 is TGTGCCAGCAGCGAATCCAGGGGATGGGCCAACGTCCTGACTTTC.

This clonotype was picked up many times. The rearrangement links TRBV13 to TRBJ1-2; 11 bases are a match to TRBD1. V shed 3 bases and J 8 bases; nucleotides not matched to a gene: 5. The CDR3 length is 14 residues. The germline gives CDR1 PRHDT, CDR2 FYEKMQ (reference sequence). The CDR3 DNA is TGTGCCAGCAGCTTCGGACAGGGGGCCGGGGGCTACACCTTC. Translation: CASSFGQGAGGYTF.

This clonotype was detected ten times or more. V and J are TRBV12-3 or TRBV12-4 and TRBJ1-4; 7 bases agree with TRBD1. V lost 5 bases and J lost 6; bases outside the gene matches: 9. This CDR3 contains 15 residues. CDR3 sequence: CASSNWDSNYEKLFF. In nucleotides, the CDR3 is TGTGCCAGCAGTAACTGGGACAGTAACTATGAAAAACTGTTTTTT.

The table lists this clonotype with a few counts. The rearrangement joins TRBV3-1 to TRBJ2-7; a weak D match, TRBD2 (7 bases). The CDR3 has 13 residues. The V end was cut by 8 bases, the J end by 0 bases, with 11 bases between. Per the germline V gene, CDR1 is LGHDT and CDR2 is YNNKEL (reference sequence). This CDR3 is CASGRGSSYEQYF. DNA of the CDR3: TGTGCCAGCGGGAGGGGGAGCTCCTACGAGCAGTACTTC.

The genes are TRBV19 and TRBJ2-4; the match to TRBD2 covers 7 bases. CDR1 LNHDA and CDR2 SQIVND come from the germline V gene (reference sequence). After removal of 5 bases from V and 2 bases from J, the junction contained 9 bases not matched to a gene. The CDR3 covers 16 residues. The CDR3 DNA sequence: TGTGCCAGTAGTTTGGGCGGGAGCTGGACCAAAAACATTCAGTACTTC. Translating it yields CASSLGGSWTKNIQYF.

DNA for the CDR3: TGTGCCAGCAGCTTAGTAGAACAGGGGGCGTATGGCTACACCTTC. This codes for CASSLVEQGAYGYTF. The chain has TRBV7-2 and TRBJ1-2; 9 positions agree with TRBD1. The CDR3 sequence is 15 residues long. J gave up 5 bases and V 1 base, and 5 bases lay outside the gene matches. The germline V gene has CDR1 SGHTA and CDR2 FQGNSA.

Many counts were recorded for this clonotype. The chain employs TRBV11-1 and TRBJ2-5; D ambiguous. The germline V gene has CDR1 SGHAT and CDR2 FQDESV (reference sequence). This CDR3 has 14 residues. Trimming removed 1 base from V and 4 bases from J, with 10 bases in between. The CDR3 loop is CASSLGETGETQYF. Here the CDR3 DNA reads TGTGCCAGCAGCTTAGGGGAAACGGGAGAGACCCAGTACTTC.

This clonotype appeared many times. The CDR3 DNA follows: TGTGCCAGCGGCGGCAGGGGGTCAGGGGAGACCCAGTACTTC. Amino acids: CASGGRGSGETQYF. The genes are TRBV2 and TRBJ2-5; 7 bases agree with TRBD1. The CDR3 is made up of 14 amino acids. The germline CDR1 and CDR2 sequences are SNHLY and FYNNEI. V dropped 8 bases and J dropped 5; count of bases not matched to a gene: 11.

This clonotype was detected many times. The chain links TRBV28 to TRBJ2-7; D perhaps matches TRBD1 (6 bases). The CDR3 has 15 amino acids. Between the trimmed V and J ends, which lost 4 bases and 2 bases, there was a span of 15 bases. Per the germline V gene, CDR1 is MDHEN and CDR2 is SYDVKM. In DNA, the CDR3 is TGTGCCAGCAGTTCCTCACAGGGCCGGGCCTACGAGCAGTACTTC. Encoded protein: CASSSSQGRAYEQYF.

As DNA, the CDR3 is TGTGCCAGCAGCCGGATATTTCGACAGAGGGACTATGGCTACACCTTC. This gives the protein CASSRIFRQRDYGYTF. The V call is TRBV6-1, the J call TRBJ1-2; a possible D gene is TRBD1 (5 bases). Trimming cost V 6 bases and J 3 bases, with 20 bases left between them. The CDR3 contains 16 residues. Looked up from germline, CDR1 is MNHNS and CDR2 is SASEGT.